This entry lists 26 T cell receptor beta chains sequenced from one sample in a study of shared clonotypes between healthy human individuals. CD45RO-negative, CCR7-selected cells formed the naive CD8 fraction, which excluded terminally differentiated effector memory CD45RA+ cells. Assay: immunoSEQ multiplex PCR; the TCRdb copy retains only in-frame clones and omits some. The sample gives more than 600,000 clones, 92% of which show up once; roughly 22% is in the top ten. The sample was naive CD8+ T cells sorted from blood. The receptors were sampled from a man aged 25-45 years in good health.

CDR3 nucleotides: TGTGCCAGCAGTTTAGAGTTTGGGGTAAATCAGCCCCAGCATTTT. Its protein is CASSLEFGVNQPQHF. This chain links TRBV27 with TRBJ1-5, with D uncertain. Germline CDR1 MNHEY, CDR2 SMNVEV (reference sequence). V lost 2 bases, J lost 4 bases, and 12 bases lay in between. This CDR3 comprises 15 residues.

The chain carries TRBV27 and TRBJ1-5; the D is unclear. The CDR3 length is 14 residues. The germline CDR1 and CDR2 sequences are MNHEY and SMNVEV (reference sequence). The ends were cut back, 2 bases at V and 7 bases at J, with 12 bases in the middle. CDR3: CASSLTGVAQPQHF. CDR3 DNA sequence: TGTGCCAGCAGTTTAACCGGGGTAGCCCAGCCCCAGCATTTT.

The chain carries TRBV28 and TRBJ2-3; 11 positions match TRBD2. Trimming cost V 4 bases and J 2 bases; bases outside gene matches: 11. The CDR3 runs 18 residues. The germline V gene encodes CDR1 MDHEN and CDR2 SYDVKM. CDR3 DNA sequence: TGTGCCAGCAGTTCTACTAGCGGGAGAGGAGGGTTCACAGATACGCAGTATTTT. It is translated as CASSSTSGRGGFTDTQYF.

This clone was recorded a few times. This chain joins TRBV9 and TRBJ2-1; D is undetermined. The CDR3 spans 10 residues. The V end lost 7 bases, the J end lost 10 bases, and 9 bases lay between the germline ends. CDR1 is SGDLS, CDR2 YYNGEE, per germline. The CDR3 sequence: CASGVREQFF. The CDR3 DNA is TGTGCCAGCGGTGTTCGAGAGCAGTTCTTC.

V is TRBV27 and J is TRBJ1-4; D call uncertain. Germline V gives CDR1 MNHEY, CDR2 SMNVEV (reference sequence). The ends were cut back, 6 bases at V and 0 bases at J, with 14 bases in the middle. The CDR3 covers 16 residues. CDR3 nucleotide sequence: TGTGCCAGCAGCCAACTCCAATTTGCAACTAATGAAAAACTGTTTTTT. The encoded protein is CASSQLQFATNEKLFF. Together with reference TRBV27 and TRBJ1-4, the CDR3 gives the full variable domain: EAQVTQNPRYLITVTGKKLTVTCSQNMNHEYMSWYRQDPGLGLRQIYYSMNVEVTDKGDVPEGYKVSRKEKRNFPLILESPSPNQTSLYFCASSQLQFATNEKLFFGSGTQLSVL.

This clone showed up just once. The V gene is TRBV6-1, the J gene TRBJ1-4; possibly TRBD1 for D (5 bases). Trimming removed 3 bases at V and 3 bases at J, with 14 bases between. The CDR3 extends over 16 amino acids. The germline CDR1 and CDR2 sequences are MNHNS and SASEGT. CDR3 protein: CASSEGLITANEKLFF. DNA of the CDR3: TGTGCCAGCAGTGAGGGACTGATTACCGCTAATGAAAAACTGTTTTTT.

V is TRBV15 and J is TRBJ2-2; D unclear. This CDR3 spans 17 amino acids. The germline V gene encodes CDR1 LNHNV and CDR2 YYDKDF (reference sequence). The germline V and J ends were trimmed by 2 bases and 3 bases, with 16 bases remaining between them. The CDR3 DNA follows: TGTGCCACCAGCAGATCACGGTTTGGGCAATACACCGGGGAGCTGTTTTTT. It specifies CATSRSRFGQYTGELFF.

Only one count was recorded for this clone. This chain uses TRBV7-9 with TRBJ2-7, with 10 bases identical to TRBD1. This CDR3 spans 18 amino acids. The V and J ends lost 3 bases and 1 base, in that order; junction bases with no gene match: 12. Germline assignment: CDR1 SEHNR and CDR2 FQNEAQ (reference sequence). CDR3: CASSLSGTGEGDSYEQYF. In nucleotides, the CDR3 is TGTGCCAGCAGCTTGTCCGGGACAGGGGAAGGGGATTCCTACGAGCAGTACTTC.

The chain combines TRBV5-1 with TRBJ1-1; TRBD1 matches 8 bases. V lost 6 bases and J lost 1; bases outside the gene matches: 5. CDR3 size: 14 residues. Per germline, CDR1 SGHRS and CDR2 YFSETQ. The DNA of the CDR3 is TGCGCCAGCAACACGGGGACAGGGAACACTGAAGCTTTCTTT. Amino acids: CASNTGTGNTEAFF.

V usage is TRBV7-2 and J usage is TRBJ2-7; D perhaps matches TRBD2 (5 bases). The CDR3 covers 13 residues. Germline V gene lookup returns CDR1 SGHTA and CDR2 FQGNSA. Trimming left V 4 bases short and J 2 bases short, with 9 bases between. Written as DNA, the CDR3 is TGTGCCAGCAGCTCGGACTTTACCTACGAGCAGTACTTC. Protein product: CASSSDFTYEQYF.

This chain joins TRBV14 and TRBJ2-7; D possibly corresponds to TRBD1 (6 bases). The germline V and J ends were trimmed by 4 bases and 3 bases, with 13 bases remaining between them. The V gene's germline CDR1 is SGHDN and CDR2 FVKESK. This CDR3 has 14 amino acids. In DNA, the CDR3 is TGTGCCAGCAGCCTTCAGGGGTGGGGCTACGAGCAGTACTTC. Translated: CASSLQGWGYEQYF.

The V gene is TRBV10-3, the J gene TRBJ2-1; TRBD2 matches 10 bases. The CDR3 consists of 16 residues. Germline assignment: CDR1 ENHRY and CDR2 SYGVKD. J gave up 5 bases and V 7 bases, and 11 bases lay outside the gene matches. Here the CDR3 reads CAIKVAGGQTDNEQFF. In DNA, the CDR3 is TGTGCCATCAAGGTAGCGGGAGGACAGACGGACAATGAGCAGTTCTTC.

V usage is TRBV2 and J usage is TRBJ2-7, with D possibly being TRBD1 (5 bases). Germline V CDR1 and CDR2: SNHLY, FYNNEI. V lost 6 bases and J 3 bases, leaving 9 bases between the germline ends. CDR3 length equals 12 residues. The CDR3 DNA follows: TGTGCCAGCAGGGACACCATCTACGAGCAGTACTTC. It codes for CASRDTIYEQYF.

The chain's CDR3 is CASSVLQGYEQYF. The CDR3 DNA sequence: TGCGCCAGCAGCGTTCTTCAGGGATACGAGCAGTACTTC. The V call is TRBV4-1, the J call TRBJ2-7, with a tentative D call TRBD1 (5 bases). The CDR3 extends over 13 amino acids. Trimming shortened V by 5 bases and J by 4 bases, and 12 bases separated the two germline ends. Germline lookup yields CDR1 MGHRA and CDR2 YSYEKL.

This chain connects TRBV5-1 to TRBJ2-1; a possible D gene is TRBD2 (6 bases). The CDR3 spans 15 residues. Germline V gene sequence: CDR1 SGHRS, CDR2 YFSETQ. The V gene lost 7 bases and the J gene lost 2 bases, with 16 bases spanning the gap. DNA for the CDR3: TGCGCCAGCTTCTGGGTTGCGGGGCCCTACAATGAGCAGTTCTTC. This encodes CASFWVAGPYNEQFF.

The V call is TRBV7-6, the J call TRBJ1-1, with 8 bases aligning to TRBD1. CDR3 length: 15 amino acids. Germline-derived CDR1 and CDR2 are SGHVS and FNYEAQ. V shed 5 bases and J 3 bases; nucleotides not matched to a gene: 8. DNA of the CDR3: TGTGCCAGCAGCGCTCGACAGGGGAGAGACACTGAAGCTTTCTTT. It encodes CASSARQGRDTEAFF.

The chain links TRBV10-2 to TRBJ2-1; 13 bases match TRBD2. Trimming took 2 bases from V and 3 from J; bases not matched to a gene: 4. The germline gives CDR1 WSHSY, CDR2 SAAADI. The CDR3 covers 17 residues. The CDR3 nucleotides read TGCGCCAGCAGTGAGCCTTGGACTAGCGGGAGCTACAATGAGCAGTTCTTC. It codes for CASSEPWTSGSYNEQFF.

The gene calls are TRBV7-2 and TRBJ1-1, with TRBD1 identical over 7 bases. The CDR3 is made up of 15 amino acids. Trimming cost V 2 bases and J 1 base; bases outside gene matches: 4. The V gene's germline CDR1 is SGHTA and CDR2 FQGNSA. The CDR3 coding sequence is TGTGCCAGCAGCTTAAGACAGGGTACGAACACTGAAGCTTTCTTT. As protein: CASSLRQGTNTEAFF. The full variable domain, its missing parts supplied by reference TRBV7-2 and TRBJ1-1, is GAGVSQSPSNKVTEKGKDVELRCDPISGHTALYWYRQSLGQGLEFLIYFQGNSAPDKSGLPSDRFSAERTGGSVSTLTIQRTQQEDSAVYLCASSLRQGTNTEAFFGQGTRLTVV.

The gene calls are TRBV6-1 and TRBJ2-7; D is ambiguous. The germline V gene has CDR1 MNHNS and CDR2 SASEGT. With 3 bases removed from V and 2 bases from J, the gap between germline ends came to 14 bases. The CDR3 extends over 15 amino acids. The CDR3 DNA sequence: TGTGCCAGCAGTGATTTTGGTAGTCACACCTACGAGCAGTACTTC. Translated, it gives CASSDFGSHTYEQYF.

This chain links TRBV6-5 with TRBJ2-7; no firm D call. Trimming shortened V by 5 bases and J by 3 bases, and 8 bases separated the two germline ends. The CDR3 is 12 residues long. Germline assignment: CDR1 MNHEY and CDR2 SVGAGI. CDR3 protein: CASSTTRYEQYF. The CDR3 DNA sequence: TGTGCCAGCAGTACGACACGCTACGAGCAGTACTTC.

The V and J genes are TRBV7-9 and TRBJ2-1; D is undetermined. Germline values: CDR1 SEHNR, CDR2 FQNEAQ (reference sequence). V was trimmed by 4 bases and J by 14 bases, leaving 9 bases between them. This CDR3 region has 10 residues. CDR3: CASSSIDKFF. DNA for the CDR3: TGTGCCAGCAGCTCTATTGATAAGTTCTTC. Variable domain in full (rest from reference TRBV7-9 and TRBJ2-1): DTGVSQNPRHKITKRGQNVTFRCDPISEHNRLYWYRQTLGQGPEFLTYFQNEAQLEKSRLLSDRFSAERPKGSFSTLEIQRTEQGDSAMYLCASSSIDKFFGPGTRLTVL.

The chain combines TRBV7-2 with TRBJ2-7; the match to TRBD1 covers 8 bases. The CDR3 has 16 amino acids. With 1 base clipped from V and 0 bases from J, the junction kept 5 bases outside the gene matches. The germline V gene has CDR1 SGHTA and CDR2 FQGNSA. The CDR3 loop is CASSLDPGGSSYEQYF. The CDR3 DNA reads TGTGCCAGCAGCTTAGATCCAGGGGGCTCCTCCTACGAGCAGTACTTC.

DNA for the CDR3: TGTGCCATTGACACGAGTTTTGATGAGCAGTTCTTC. Its protein product is CAIDTSFDEQFF. V is TRBV6-6 and J is TRBJ2-1; the D is unclear. This CDR3 spans 12 amino acids. V lost 10 bases to trimming and J lost 8 bases, with 15 bases between them. Germline V CDR1 and CDR2: MNHNY, SVGAGI (reference sequence).

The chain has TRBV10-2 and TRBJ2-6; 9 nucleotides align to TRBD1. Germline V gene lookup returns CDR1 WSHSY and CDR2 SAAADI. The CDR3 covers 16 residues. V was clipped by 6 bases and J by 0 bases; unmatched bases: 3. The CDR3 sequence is CASSGQGNSGANVLTF. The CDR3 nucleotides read TGCGCCAGCAGCGGACAGGGGAACTCTGGGGCCAACGTCCTGACTTTC.

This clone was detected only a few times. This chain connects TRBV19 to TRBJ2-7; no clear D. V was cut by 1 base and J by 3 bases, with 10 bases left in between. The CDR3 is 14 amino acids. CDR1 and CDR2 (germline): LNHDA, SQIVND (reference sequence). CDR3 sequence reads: CASSIVWDSYEQYF. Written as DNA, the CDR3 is TGTGCCAGTAGTATAGTATGGGATAGCTACGAGCAGTACTTC. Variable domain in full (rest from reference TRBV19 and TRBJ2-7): DGGITQSPKYLFRKEGQNVTLSCEQNLNHDAMYWYRQDPGQGLRLIYYSQIVNDFQKGDIAEGYSVSREKKESFPLTVTSAQKNPTAFYLCASSIVWDSYEQYFGPGTRLTVT.

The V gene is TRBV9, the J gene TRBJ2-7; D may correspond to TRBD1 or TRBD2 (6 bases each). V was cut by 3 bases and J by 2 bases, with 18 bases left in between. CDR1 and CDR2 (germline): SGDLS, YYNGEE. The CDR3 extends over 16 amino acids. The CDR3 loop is CASSARGGQMTYEQYF. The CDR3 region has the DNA TGTGCCAGCAGCGCCCGAGGGGGGCAGATGACCTACGAGCAGTACTTC. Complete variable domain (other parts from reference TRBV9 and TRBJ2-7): DSGVTQTPKHLITATGQRVTLRCSPRSGDLSVYWYQQSLDQGLQFLIQYYNGEERAKGNILERFSAQQFPDLHSELNLSSLELGDSALYFCASSARGGQMTYEQYFGPGTRLTVT.